This T cell receptor (beta chain) was found in a study of shared clonotypes between healthy human individuals. Study-wide context: Three plates were used per donor for CD4 naive, three for CD4 memory, two for CD8 naive and one for CD8 memory. Study observations and caveats: Generally, naive subsets came out with larger estimated richness than memory subsets.

Losses at the gene ends were 2 bases for V and 1 base for J; bases not matched to a gene: 6. The germline gives CDR1 KGHSH, CDR2 LQKENI. The CDR3 loop spans 16 amino acids. Running of the assay took place at deep level. Profiled with immunoSEQ multiplex PCR; TCRdb holds only in-frame clones, not every one. The sample shows under 650,000 clones, 90% to 96% of them seen only once. Donors were healthy HIV-negative adults without recent acute infections or vaccinations. A note on this clone: Its antigen remains unknown.

The V gene is TRBV18, the J gene TRBJ1-1, with 8 positions matching TRBD1. This TCR derives from a woman aged 25 to 39 in good health. Sequencing was done on a sample of naive CD4+ T cells sorted from blood. As for subset: CD45RA+ positively selected. The CDR3 nucleotides are TGTGCCAGCTCACCATTAGGGACAGGAGGGAACACTGAAGCTTTCTTT. Translated: CASSPLGTGGNTEAFF.